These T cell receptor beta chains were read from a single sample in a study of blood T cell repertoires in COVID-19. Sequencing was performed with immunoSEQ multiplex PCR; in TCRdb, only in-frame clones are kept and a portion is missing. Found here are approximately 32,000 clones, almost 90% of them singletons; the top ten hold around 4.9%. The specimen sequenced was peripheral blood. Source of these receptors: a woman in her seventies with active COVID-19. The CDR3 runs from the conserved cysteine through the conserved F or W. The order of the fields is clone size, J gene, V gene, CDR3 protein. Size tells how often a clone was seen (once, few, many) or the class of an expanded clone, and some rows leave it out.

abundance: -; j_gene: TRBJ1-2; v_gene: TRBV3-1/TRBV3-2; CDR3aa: CASSPPVGTGVYTF
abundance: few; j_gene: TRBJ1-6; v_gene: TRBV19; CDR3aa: CASSSATSLNSPLHF
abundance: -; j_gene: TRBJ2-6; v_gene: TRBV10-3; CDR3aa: CAINGVGANVLTF
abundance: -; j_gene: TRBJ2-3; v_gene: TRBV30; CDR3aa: CAWSVGGAGDTQYF
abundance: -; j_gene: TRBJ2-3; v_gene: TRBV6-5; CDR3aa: CALRRLRGSTDTQYF
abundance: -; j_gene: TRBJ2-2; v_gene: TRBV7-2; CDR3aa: CASSPVGGTGELFF
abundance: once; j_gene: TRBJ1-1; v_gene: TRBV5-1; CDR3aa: CASSLATGGAVGEAFF
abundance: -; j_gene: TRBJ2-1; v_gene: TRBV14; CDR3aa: CASSSWGRGGHNEQFF
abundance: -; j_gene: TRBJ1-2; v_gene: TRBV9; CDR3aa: CASSPRDRDGGYTF
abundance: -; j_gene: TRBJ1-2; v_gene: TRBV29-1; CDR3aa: CSAVNFRERNGYTF
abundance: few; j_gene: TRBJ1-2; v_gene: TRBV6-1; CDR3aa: CASSELGQGSYGYTF
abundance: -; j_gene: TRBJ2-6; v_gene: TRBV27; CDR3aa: CASGGAGANVLTF
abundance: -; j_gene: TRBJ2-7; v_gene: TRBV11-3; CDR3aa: CASSLERPRIWVEQYF
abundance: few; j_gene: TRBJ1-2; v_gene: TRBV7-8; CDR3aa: CASSRDRDGSGYTF
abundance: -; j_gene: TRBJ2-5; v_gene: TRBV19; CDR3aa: CASSPTTRSETQYF
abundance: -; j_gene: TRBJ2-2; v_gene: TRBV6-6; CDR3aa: CASSPSGELFF
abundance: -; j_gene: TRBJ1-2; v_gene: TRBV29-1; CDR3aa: CSGWTGTGGYTF
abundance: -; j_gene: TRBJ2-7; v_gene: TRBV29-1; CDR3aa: CSVLTSGAYEQYF
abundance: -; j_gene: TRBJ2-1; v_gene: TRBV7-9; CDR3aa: CASSSRGLAGEFNEQFF
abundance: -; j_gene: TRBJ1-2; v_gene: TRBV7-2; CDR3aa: CASSLDRGLDYGYTF
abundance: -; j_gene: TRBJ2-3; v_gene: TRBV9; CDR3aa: CASSVGTSGATDTQYF
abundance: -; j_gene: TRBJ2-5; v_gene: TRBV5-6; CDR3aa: CASSLALRGDGETQYF
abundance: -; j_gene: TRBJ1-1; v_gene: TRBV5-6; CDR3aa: CASSWDRALDTEAFF
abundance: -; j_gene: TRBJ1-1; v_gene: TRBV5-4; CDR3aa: CASSLAGTGYTEAFF
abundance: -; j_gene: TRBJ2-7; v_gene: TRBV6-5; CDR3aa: CASSPGQGSEQYF
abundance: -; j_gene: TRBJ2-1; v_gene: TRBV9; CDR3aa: CASSATSGGYHEQFF
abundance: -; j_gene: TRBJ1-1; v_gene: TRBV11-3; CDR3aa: CASSLEEDTEAFF
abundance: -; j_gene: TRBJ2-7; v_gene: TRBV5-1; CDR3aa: CASSVRGGSGEQYF